The clone carrying this TCR beta chain occurred a few times. The germline CDR1 and CDR2 sequences are GTSNPN and SVGIG (reference sequence). The CDR3 runs to 13 residues. V lost 1 base and J 4 bases, leaving 10 bases between the germline ends. The protocol was immunoSEQ multiplex PCR, while the TCRdb copy is restricted to in-frame clones and leaves out a portion. Of 250,000 to 300,000 clones detected, about 88% appear once; the ten largest clones hold roughly 1.9%. The sample belongs to a study of blood T cell repertoires in COVID-19. Across the study: The United States, Italy and Spain provided the acute and convalescent COVID-19 samples. PBMCs, B-cell-depleted T cells, or T cells provided the cDNA or gDNA that made up the material.

The clonotype comes from a man in his thirties or forties with active or convalescent COVID-19. The chain is built from TRBV30 and TRBJ1-2; a possible D gene is TRBD1 (5 bases). The sample consisted of peripheral blood. This chain's CDR3 is CAWSAGTIYGYTF. For the CDR3, the DNA is TGTGCCTGGAGTGCCGGGACTATCTATGGCTACACCTTC.